The next 5 T cell receptor beta chains were all read from a single sample in a study of control samples from healthy donors and cancer patients. The protocol was immunoSEQ multiplex PCR, while the TCRdb copy is restricted to in-frame clones and leaves out a portion. The sample shows about 180,000 clones, more than 85% of them seen only once. The sequenced sample was blood. The receptor set was obtained from a middle-aged woman in good health.

This clone was recorded once. This rearrangement joins TRBV10-3 to TRBJ1-2, with D possibly matching TRBD1 (5 bases). The CDR3 extends over 14 amino acids. V shed 3 bases and J shed 6 bases, with 14 bases lying between them. Per the germline V gene, CDR1 is ENHRY and CDR2 is SYGVKD. The CDR3 nucleotides read TGTGCCATCAGTGATCCGGGGCGAATGGATGGCTACACCTTC. It specifies CAISDPGRMDGYTF.

This clone was counted between two and nine times. This chain connects TRBV3-1 (or the pseudogene TRBV3-2) to TRBJ1-5, with D uncertain. The V gene's germline CDR1 is LGHDT and CDR2 YNNKEL (reference sequence). The CDR3 is 12 residues long. Trimming took 5 bases from V and 4 from J, leaving 6 bases between them. CDR3 in DNA: TGTGCCAGCAGCTTTCAGAATCAGCCCCAGCATTTT. As protein: CASSFQNQPQHF.

J is TRBJ2-1 and V is TRBV10-3; a possible D gene is TRBD2 (5 bases). This CDR3 comprises 16 residues. Germline V gene lookup returns CDR1 ENHRY and CDR2 SYGVKD. V lost 2 bases, J lost 0 bases, and 11 bases lay in between. CDR3 sequence reads: CAISEPDSSSYNEQFF. The CDR3 bases are TGTGCCATCAGTGAGCCGGACTCGAGCTCCTACAATGAGCAGTTCTTC.

This clone was counted a single time. The chain links TRBV3-1 (or the pseudogene TRBV3-2) to TRBJ1-4; weak D call: TRBD1 (5 bases). Trimming took 8 bases from V and 6 from J, leaving 16 bases between them. This CDR3 is built from 14 residues. Looked up from germline, CDR1 is LGHDT and CDR2 is YNNKEL (reference sequence). CDR3 sequence: CASSTWQGDEKLFF. In DNA form, the CDR3 reads TGTGCCAGCTCTACTTGGCAGGGTGATGAAAAACTGTTTTTT.

The chain joins TRBV19 to TRBJ2-7, with 8 bases that match TRBD2. The CDR3 totals 18 residues. Germline V gene lookup returns CDR1 LNHDA and CDR2 SQIVND (reference sequence). The V gene end was trimmed by 5 bases and the J gene end by 1 base; junction bases not matched to a gene: 16. As DNA, the CDR3 is TGTGCCAGTAGTTGGGGCCCCAAGCGCGGGGGGTCGTCCTACGAGCAGTACTTC. This translates into CASSWGPKRGGSSYEQYF.